These T cell receptor beta chains were read from a single sample in a study of T cell responses to AZD1222 COVID-19 vaccine. This table comes from immunoSEQ multiplex PCR, and its TCRdb copy is limited to in-frame clones, with some not included. The table lists 90,000 to 150,000 clones, about 86% of them singletons, with around 2.9% in the top ten. This specimen was peripheral blood, taken 28 days after the second AZD1222 dose. These receptors all come from an adult who received the AZD1222 COVID-19 vaccine. Each CDR3 is given with its conserved first and last residue. D genes are given only for firm matches. Not all rows give a size; the values are once, few, many and, for expanded clones, a class.

>TRBV11-3|TRBJ2-1|TRBD1|NA
CASSTSARGQGEVYNEQFF
TGTGCCAGCAGCACCTCTGCGCGAGGACAGGGCGAGGTCTACAATGAGCAGTTCTTC
>TRBV6-5|TRBJ1-4|NA|NA
CATTRIRTNEKLFF
TGTGCCACCACACGTATTCGGACTAATGAAAAACTGTTTTTT
>TRBV7-9|TRBJ2-5|NA|NA
CASSFRGPKETQYF
TGTGCCAGCAGCTTCCGGGGGCCCAAGGAGACCCAGTACTTC
>TRBV3-1/TRBV3-2|TRBJ2-1|TRBD2|NA
CASSQATSGGNHGSYNEQFF
TGTGCCAGCAGCCAAGCGACTAGCGGGGGGAATCATGGCTCCTACAATGAGCAGTTCTTC
>TRBV7-2|TRBJ1-1|NA|NA
CASSLGSGGRNTEAFF
TGTGCCAGCAGCTTAGGGTCCGGGGGGAGGAACACTGAAGCTTTCTTT
>TRBV5-6|TRBJ1-1|NA|NA
CASSLAPTDTEAFF
TGTGCCAGCAGCTTGGCCCCCACGGACACTGAAGCTTTCTTT
>TRBV6-5|TRBJ1-5|NA|NA
CASRGPINQPQHF
TGTGCCAGCAGAGGGCCGATCAATCAGCCCCAGCATTTT
>TRBV6-2/TRBV6-3|TRBJ2-7|TRBD2|NA
CASSLSGISYEQYF
TGTGCCAGCAGTCTTAGCGGGATCTCCTACGAGCAGTACTTC
>TRBV4-1|TRBJ1-2|NA|NA
CASSTLEGLGYGYTF
TGCGCCAGCAGCACCTTGGAGGGCTTGGGGTATGGCTACACCTTC
>TRBV6-1|TRBJ2-6|NA|NA
CASSEHRASGANVLTF
TGTGCCAGCAGTGAACATCGGGCCTCTGGGGCCAACGTCCTGACTTTC
>TRBV3-1/TRBV3-2|TRBJ1-3|NA|NA
CASSQDGPGNTIYF
TGTGCCAGCAGCCAAGACGGGCCTGGAAACACCATATATTTT
>TRBV7-3|TRBJ2-1|NA|NA
CASSSLEGEIDEQFF
TGTGCCAGCAGCTCCTTAGAGGGGGAGATAGATGAGCAGTTCTTC
>TRBV19|TRBJ1-6|TRBD1|NA
CATRSQGRNSPLHF
TGTGCCACCCGATCACAGGGGAGGAATTCACCCCTCCACTTT
>TRBV6-2/TRBV6-3|TRBJ2-1|NA|NA
CASSKLGWANEQFF
TGTGCCAGCAGCAAACTGGGATGGGCCAATGAGCAGTTCTTC
>TRBV28|TRBJ2-1|TRBD1|NA
CASKLGQTTYNEQFF
TGTGCCAGCAAGCTGGGACAGACCACTTACAATGAGCAGTTCTTC
>TRBV20-1|TRBJ2-7|NA|NA
CSARAPYEQYF
TGCAGTGCTAGAGCCCCCTACGAGCAGTACTTC
>TRBV6-2/TRBV6-3|TRBJ2-5|NA|once
CASSWTPQETQYF
TGTGCCAGCAGTTGGACCCCCCAAGAGACCCAGTACTTC
>TRBV5-1|TRBJ2-7|TRBD1|NA
CASSFGQVSYEQYF
TGCGCCAGCAGCTTCGGACAGGTCTCCTACGAGCAGTACTTC
>TRBV4-3|TRBJ1-1|NA|NA
CASSQGGAGDTEAFF
TGCGCCAGCAGCCAAGGGGGGGCAGGGGACACTGAAGCTTTCTTT
>TRBV3-1/TRBV3-2|TRBJ2-2|NA|NA
CASSRETRINTGELFF
TGTGCCAGCAGTCGAGAGACGCGTATCAACACCGGGGAGCTGTTTTTT
>TRBV5-4|TRBJ2-1|NA|NA
CASSLRGGPNEQFF
TGTGCCAGCAGCCTCCGGGGCGGCCCCAATGAGCAGTTCTTC
>TRBV2|TRBJ1-2|NA|NA
CASNGPGTNYGYTF
TGTGCCAGCAATGGTCCGGGGACGAACTATGGCTACACCTTC
>TRBV15|TRBJ1-1|NA|NA
CATSSNPGRVRTEAFF
TGTGCCACCAGCAGTAACCCGGGCAGGGTTCGCACTGAAGCTTTCTTT
>TRBV6-5|TRBJ1-1|NA|NA
CASSLQQNTEAFF
TGTGCCAGCAGTCTTCAACAGAACACTGAAGCTTTCTTT
>TRBV29-1|TRBJ1-1|NA|NA
CSVGLRGNTEAFF
TGCAGCGTTGGTTTGAGGGGAAACACTGAAGCTTTCTTT
>TRBV5-5|TRBJ2-7|TRBD2|NA
CASSSQVRGGKYEQYF
TGTGCCAGCAGCTCTCAGGTGAGGGGAGGGAAATACGAGCAGTACTTC
>TRBV10-1|TRBJ1-1|TRBD1|NA
CASSTGGTEAFF
TGCGCCAGCAGTACAGGGGGTACTGAAGCTTTCTTT
>TRBV11-3|TRBJ2-1|NA|NA
CASSLDRNEQFF
TGTGCCAGCAGCTTAGACCGCAATGAGCAGTTCTTC
>TRBV19|TRBJ1-4|NA|NA
CASSVGRRGSGELFF
TGTGCCAGTAGTGTTGGGCGGCGGGGAAGTGGAGAACTGTTTTTT
>TRBV5-4|TRBJ2-1|TRBD1|NA
CASSWTGAEQFF
TGTGCCAGCAGTTGGACAGGGGCTGAGCAGTTCTTC
>TRBV14|TRBJ1-2|NA|few
CASSPLPGGYTF
TGTGCCAGCAGCCCCCTCCCCGGAGGCTACACCTTC
>TRBV7-3|TRBJ1-1|TRBD1|NA
CASSLSTTGGRTEAFF
TGTGCCAGCAGCTTATCGACCACAGGGGGACGTACTGAAGCTTTCTTT
>TRBV3-1/TRBV3-2|TRBJ1-1|NA|few
CASSRLFTGNTEAFF
TGTGCCAGCAGCCGCCTTTTTACAGGTAACACTGAAGCTTTCTTT
>TRBV9|TRBJ2-2|NA|NA
CASSVIVNTGELFF
TGTGCCAGCAGCGTAATAGTGAACACCGGGGAGCTGTTTTTT
>TRBV3-1/TRBV3-2|TRBJ1-3|NA|NA
CASSQGDSSGNTIYF
TGTGCCAGCAGCCAAGGGGATAGCTCTGGAAACACCATATATTTT
>TRBV28|TRBJ1-5|NA|NA
CASGVGGDSNQPQHF
TGTGCCAGCGGCGTGGGGGGAGACAGCAATCAGCCCCAGCATTTT
>TRBV5-4|TRBJ2-1|TRBD1|NA
CASRSGQGTEQFF
TGTGCCAGCAGGTCGGGACAGGGGACTGAGCAGTTCTTC
>TRBV4-1|TRBJ1-2|NA|NA
CASSQGEGVNYGYTF
TGCGCCAGCAGCCAAGGAGAGGGGGTGAACTATGGCTACACCTTC
>TRBV30|TRBJ1-5|NA|once
CAYKGANQPQHF
TGTGCCTATAAGGGAGCAAATCAGCCCCAGCATTTT
>TRBV4-3|TRBJ1-1|NA|NA
CASSQDTGGRQAFF
TGCGCCAGCAGCCAAGATACGGGGGGGCGTCAAGCTTTCTTT
>TRBV11-3|TRBJ1-1|NA|NA
CASSLGSAETEAFF
TGTGCCAGCAGCTTAGGTTCGGCAGAAACTGAAGCTTTCTTT
>TRBV10-3|TRBJ2-5|TRBD2|NA
CAISAGGPRETQYF
TGTGCCATCAGTGCGGGGGGGCCCCGTGAGACCCAGTACTTC
>TRBV27|TRBJ2-7|NA|NA
CASSWTGQPTYEQYF
TGTGCCAGCAGTTGGACGGGACAACCAACCTACGAGCAGTACTTC